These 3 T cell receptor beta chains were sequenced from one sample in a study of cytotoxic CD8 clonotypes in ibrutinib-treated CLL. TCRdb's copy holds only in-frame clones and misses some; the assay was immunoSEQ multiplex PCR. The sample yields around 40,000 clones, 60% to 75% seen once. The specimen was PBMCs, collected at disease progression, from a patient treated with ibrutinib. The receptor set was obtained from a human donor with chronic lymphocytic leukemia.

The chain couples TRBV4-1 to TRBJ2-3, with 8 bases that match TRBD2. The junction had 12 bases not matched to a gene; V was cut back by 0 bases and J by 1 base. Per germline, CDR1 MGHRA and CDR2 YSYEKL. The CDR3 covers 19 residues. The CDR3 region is CASSQEKGGGLVGTDTQYF. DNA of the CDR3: TGCGCCAGCAGCCAAGAGAAGGGCGGGGGGCTCGTCGGCACAGATACGCAGTATTTT.

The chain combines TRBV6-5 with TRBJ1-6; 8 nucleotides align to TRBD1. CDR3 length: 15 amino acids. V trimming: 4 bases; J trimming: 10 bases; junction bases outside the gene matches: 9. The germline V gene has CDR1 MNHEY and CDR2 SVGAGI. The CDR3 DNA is TGTGCCAGCAGTTGGGGACAGGCCCCTCGGTCACCCCTCCACTTT. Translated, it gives CASSWGQAPRSPLHF.

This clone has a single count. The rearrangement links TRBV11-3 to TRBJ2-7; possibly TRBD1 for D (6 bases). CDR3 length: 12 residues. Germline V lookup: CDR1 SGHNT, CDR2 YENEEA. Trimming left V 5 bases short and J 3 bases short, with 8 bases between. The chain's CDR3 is CASSQQGYEQYF. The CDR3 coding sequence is TGTGCCAGCAGCCAACAGGGCTACGAGCAGTACTTC.